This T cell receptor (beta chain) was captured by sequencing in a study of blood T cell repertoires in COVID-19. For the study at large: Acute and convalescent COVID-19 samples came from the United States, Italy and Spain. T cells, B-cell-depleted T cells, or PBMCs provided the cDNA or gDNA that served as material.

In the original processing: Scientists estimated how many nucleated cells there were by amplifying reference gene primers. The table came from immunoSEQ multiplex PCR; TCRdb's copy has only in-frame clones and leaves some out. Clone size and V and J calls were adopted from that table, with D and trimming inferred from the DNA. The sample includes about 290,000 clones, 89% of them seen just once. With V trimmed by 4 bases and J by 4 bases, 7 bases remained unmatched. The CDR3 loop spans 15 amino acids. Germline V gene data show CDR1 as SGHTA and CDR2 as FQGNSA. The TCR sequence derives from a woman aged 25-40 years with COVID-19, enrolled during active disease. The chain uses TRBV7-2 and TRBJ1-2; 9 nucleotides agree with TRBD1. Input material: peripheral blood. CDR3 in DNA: TGTGCCAGCAGCTCCCCTACAGGGGGCATCTATGGCTACACCTTC. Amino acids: CASSSPTGGIYGYTF.